The T cell receptor (beta chain) described here comes from a study of T cell responses to AZD1222 COVID-19 vaccine. Findings and caveats of the study: Scientists sampled the repertoires only once the peak T cell response had passed. Among AZD1222 vaccinees, only 5 to 7 were seropositive at baseline. Clonal diversity was possibly underestimated, and the donors were mostly white British, with more females.

The V and J ends lost 5 bases and 3 bases, in that order; junction bases with no gene match: 13. The CDR3 runs 17 residues. From germline, CDR1 is SGHTA and CDR2 FQGNSA. The table came from immunoSEQ multiplex PCR; TCRdb's copy has only in-frame clones and leaves some out. The repertoire consists of 150,000 to 200,000 clones, with 85% to 95% occurring once and the leading ten covering approximately 0.88%. To note about this clone: Its cognate antigen is unknown.

This sequence was found in an adult in good health. Specimen: peripheral blood, collected on day 0 of AZD1222 vaccination. The chain joins TRBV7-2 to TRBJ1-3; 7 positions agree with TRBD1. CDR3 bases: TGTGCCAGCAGCCCCCGGGGAAGGGGGCTTAATGGAAACACCATATATTTT. It encodes CASSPRGRGLNGNTIYF.